The 7 T cell receptor beta chains presented below share a single source sample, sequenced in a study of Ad26.COV2.S vaccination and SARS-CoV-2 variants. The treatment is: 15 to 20 received Ad26.COV2.S at low or high dose, single or two shots; several received placebo; per-sample allocation not given. Specimens were obtained on day 63 following the first vaccine or placebo injection. The data were produced by immunoSEQ multiplex PCR, yet TCRdb's version contains in-frame clones alone and is incomplete. The top ten clones hold roughly 3.6% of a sample with a few hundred thousand clones, roughly 84% of them seen once. Here the sequenced sample was peripheral blood, taken in a trial of Ad26.COV2.S vaccine versus placebo. The receptor source for this set is a person between 18 and 65 years old who received the Ad26.COV2.S COVID-19 vaccine or a placebo.

This sequence joins TRBV6-5 and TRBJ1-2; D is perhaps TRBD1 (5 bases). Germline CDR1 reads MNHEY; CDR2 reads SVGAGI. CDR3 length: 12 amino acids. The V end was cut by 4 bases, the J end by 3 bases, with 6 bases between. The CDR3 protein is CASSWGDYGYTF. CDR3 sequence (DNA): TGTGCCAGCAGTTGGGGGGACTATGGCTACACCTTC.

The chain combines TRBV20-1 with TRBJ2-7; D is ambiguous. This CDR3 spans 15 amino acids. Germline loops: CDR1 DFQATT, CDR2 SNEGSKA (reference sequence). V lost 3 bases to trimming and J lost 0 bases, with 15 bases between them. The CDR3 loop is CSASHGSHPSYEQYF. DNA of the CDR3: TGCAGTGCTAGTCATGGCTCCCATCCCTCCTACGAGCAGTACTTC.

This clone was counted once. The chain combines TRBV6-5 with TRBJ2-1, with D uncertain. The V gene's germline CDR1 is MNHEY and CDR2 SVGAGI. Trimming pared 7 bases from V and 7 bases from J, leaving 20 bases between. CDR3 size: 15 residues. CDR3 coding DNA: TGTGCCAGCACCCCTCAGCGTGCCCTAGATAATGAGCAGTTCTTC. Its protein product is CASTPQRALDNEQFF.

V is TRBV7-9 and J is TRBJ2-3; no reliable D call. Trimming left V 5 bases short and J 4 bases short, with 19 bases between. The CDR3 is made up of 16 amino acids. CDR1 and CDR2 (germline): SEHNR, FQNEAQ (reference sequence). CDR3 sequence (DNA): TGTGCCAGCAGCCCAGCCTATACGGACGGCGCAGATACGCAGTATTTT. Its translation is CASSPAYTDGADTQYF.

With respect to this clone: Germline is not matched at one junction end, which may reflect a read error. Here the CDR3 reads CASRQGVRETQYF. CDR3 DNA: TGTGCTAGCAGACAGGGGGTCCGAGAGACCCAGTACTTC. The V and J genes are TRBV7-7 and TRBJ2-5, with 9 bases identical to TRBD1. Germline lookup yields CDR1 SSHAT and CDR2 FNYEAQ (reference sequence). The CDR3 extends over 13 amino acids.

This chain connects TRBV5-1 to TRBJ1-2; D possibly corresponds to TRBD1 (6 bases). V was cut by 4 bases and J by 4 bases, with 20 bases left in between. Germline values: CDR1 SGHRS, CDR2 YFSETQ. The CDR3 is 16 amino acids. DNA of the CDR3: TGCGCCAGCAGCAATACCGGAGGGGGGGTTCTCTATGGCTACACCTTC. Translating it yields CASSNTGGGVLYGYTF.

J is TRBJ1-6 and V is TRBV30; D is perhaps TRBD1 (6 bases). CDR1 is GTSNPN, CDR2 SVGIG, per germline (reference sequence). The CDR3 totals 14 residues. Trimming left V 3 bases short and J 10 bases short, with 16 bases between. CDR3 coding DNA: TGTGCCTGGAGGGTCACAGGGTATAGCTCACCCCTCCACTTT. This gives the protein CAWRVTGYSSPLHF.